Listed below are T cell receptor beta chains from one sample, sequenced in a study of blood T cell repertoires in COVID-19. The table came from immunoSEQ multiplex PCR; TCRdb's copy has only in-frame clones and leaves some out. This sample carries some 490,000 clones, approximately 91% of them seen once, and the ten largest clones take 8.3%. The sequenced sample consisted of PBMCs or T cells enriched from blood (not recorded which). The receptors stem from a woman aged 55-69 years who had recovered from COVID-19. The CDR3 runs from the conserved cysteine through the conserved F or W. The D gene is left open where the match is weak. Not all rows give a size; the values are once, few, many and, for expanded clones, a class.

V	J	D	size	DNA	CDR3
TRBV5-4	TRBJ1-2	.	.	TGTGCCAGCAGCCAACGGACAGATCAACTGTATGGCTACACCTTC	CASSQRTDQLYGYTF
TRBV7-8	TRBJ1-3	TRBD1	.	TGTGCCAGCAGCCCAGGACAGGGTACAAACACCATATATTTT	CASSPGQGTNTIYF
TRBV4-1	TRBJ1-1	.	.	TGCGCCAGCAGCCAAGAGAGCGGACAGAAGAACACTGAAGCTTTCTTT	CASSQESGQKNTEAFF
TRBV5-1	TRBJ1-2	TRBD1	.	TGCGCCAGCAGCTTTACAGGGGGCGGCTACACCTTC	CASSFTGGGYTF
TRBV1	TRBJ2-7	.	once	TGCACCAGCAGCCAAGACGCCCCGGACACCCCCTACGAGCAGTACTTC	CTSSQDAPDTPYEQYF
TRBV27	TRBJ1-4	TRBD1	.	TGTGCCAGCAGTTTAAGCCGACAACAGGGGATGGCGAAAAAACTGTTTTTT	CASSLSRQQGMAKKLFF
TRBV19	TRBJ1-5	TRBD1	once	TGTGCCAGTAGTCCGCGGACAGGGCTCTTGCCCCAGCATTTT	CASSPRTGLLPQHF
TRBV9	TRBJ2-2	.	.	TGTGCCAGCAGCGTAAGTTGGGGGGGCAAGAACACCGGGGAGCTGTTTTTT	CASSVSWGGKNTGELFF
TRBV7-2	TRBJ1-2	.	.	TGTGCCAGCAGCTTACAATGGGGCAATGGCTACACCTTC	CASSLQWGNGYTF
TRBV2	TRBJ1-1	.	once	TGTGCCAGCAGTGAACCAGATATGAACACTGAAGCTTTCTTT	CASSEPDMNTEAFF
TRBV6-5	TRBJ1-2	.	.	TGTGCCAGCACTCAGGGTTTCGACTATGGCTACACCTTC	CASTQGFDYGYTF
TRBV4-1	TRBJ2-5	TRBD2	.	TGCGCCAGCAGCACCGGACTAGCCGGGGGAGAGACCCAGTACTTC	CASSTGLAGGETQYF
TRBV2	TRBJ1-6	.	.	TGTGCCAGCAGTGTCAGCGGGATTTCACCCCTCCACTTT	CASSVSGISPLHF
TRBV5-1	TRBJ1-5	TRBD1	.	TGCGCCAGCAGCTTGACAGGGGACAATCAGCCCCAGCATTTT	CASSLTGDNQPQHF
TRBV27	TRBJ1-5	TRBD1	.	TGTGCCAGCAGTTTAAGCGGCGGGACAGGGGGTACTCAGCCCCAGCATTTT	CASSLSGGTGGTQPQHF
TRBV9	TRBJ1-3	.	.	TGTGCCAGCAGCGTACGTCCTACAGACCGCTCTGGAAACACCATATATTTT	CASSVRPTDRSGNTIYF
TRBV3-1/TRBV3-2	TRBJ2-7	TRBD1	.	TGTGCCAGCAGCCGCGGGACAGGGTCTCCTTACGAGCAGTACTTC	CASSRGTGSPYEQYF
TRBV14	TRBJ2-2	TRBD1	.	TGTGCCAGCAGCCAAGAAAGGGGGCCCGGCACCGGGGAGCTGTTTTTT	CASSQERGPGTGELFF
TRBV6-1	TRBJ1-2	.	.	TGTGCCAGCAGTGAAGAGAGGGCCAATTTCAACTATGGCTACACCTTC	CASSEERANFNYGYTF
TRBV9	TRBJ2-3	.	.	TGTGCCAGCAGTAGCGGGACAGGGAAGATCAAGACAGATACGCAGTATTTT	CASSSGTGKIKTDTQYF
TRBV6-5	TRBJ1-5	TRBD1	.	TGTGCCAGCCGCCGGGACAGTAATCAGCCCCAGCATTTT	CASRRDSNQPQHF
TRBV24-1	TRBJ1-2	TRBD1	.	TGTGCCACCAGTGACCGGACAGGGGATTTTTATGGCTACACCTTC	CATSDRTGDFYGYTF
TRBV20-1	TRBJ1-1	.	.	TGCAGTCGTTCCGGGAACACTGAAGCTTTCTTT	CSRSGNTEAFF
TRBV3-1/TRBV3-2	TRBJ1-1	.	.	TGTGCCAGCAGCCCACGGGGGGGCACTGAAGCTTTCTTT	CASSPRGGTEAFF
TRBV12-3/TRBV12-4	TRBJ2-1	.	.	TGTGCCAGCGGAGGCTACAATGAGCAGTTCTTC	CASGGYNEQFF
TRBV5-8	TRBJ1-2	.	.	TGTGCCAGCAGCTTCGACAGTGAAGCTAACTATGGCTACACCTTC	CASSFDSEANYGYTF
TRBV5-4	TRBJ1-2	TRBD1	.	TGTGCCAGCAGCCCCCCGGGACAGCCAAATGGCTACACCTTC	CASSPPGQPNGYTF
TRBV25-1	TRBJ2-3	.	.	TGTGCCAGCAGCCCCTTTGTGGTTTCGGGGATTAAAGATACGCAGTATTTT	CASSPFVVSGIKDTQYF
TRBV13	TRBJ2-5	TRBD1	.	TGTGCCAGCAGCTCCGGGACAGACCAAGAGACCCAGTACTTC	CASSSGTDQETQYF
TRBV27	TRBJ2-3	TRBD2	.	TGTGCCAGCAGTTTATCCCTGACGGGGGGGCAAGATACGCAGTATTTT	CASSLSLTGGQDTQYF
TRBV19	TRBJ1-3	.	.	TGTGCCAGTAGTATTTTAGTAGGAAACACCATATATTTT	CASSILVGNTIYF
TRBV4-1	TRBJ1-5	.	few	TGCGCCAGCAGCCAAGATTGGGGAGATAGCAATCAGCCCCAGCATTTT	CASSQDWGDSNQPQHF
TRBV7-9	TRBJ2-3	.	.	TGTGCCAGCAGCGGGACTTCGAGCACAGATACGCAGTATTTT	CASSGTSSTDTQYF
TRBV6-5	TRBJ2-5	.	.	TGTGCCAGCAGCCCCCTAACAGTATCCCAAGAGACCCAGTACTTC	CASSPLTVSQETQYF
TRBV3-1/TRBV3-2	TRBJ1-3	.	.	TGTGCCAGCAGCCAATTAGCGGGGGGAAACACCATATATTTT	CASSQLAGGNTIYF
TRBV6-5	TRBJ1-2	TRBD1	few	TGTGCCAGCAGGGCCGGGACAGTCTTCTATGGCTACACCTTC	CASRAGTVFYGYTF
TRBV12-3/TRBV12-4	TRBJ1-2	TRBD1	.	TGTGCCAGCAGCACGGACAGGGTGGATGGCTACACCTTC	CASSTDRVDGYTF
TRBV21-1	TRBJ1-1	.	.	TGTGCCAGCAGCATCGGACAGGGGTGGAGGACTGAAGCTTTCTTT	CASSIGQGWRTEAFF
TRBV27	TRBJ1-5	TRBD1	.	TGTGCCAGCAGACCGGGACAGGTCAACAATCAGCCCCAGCATTTT	CASRPGQVNNQPQHF
TRBV30	TRBJ2-3	.	.	TGTGCCTGGAGTTTTTGGGGGGAAACCACAGATACGCAGTATTTT	CAWSFWGETTDTQYF
TRBV5-1	TRBJ2-1	TRBD1	.	TGCGCCAGCGCGAAAGAACAGGGGAATGAGCAGTTCTTC	CASAKEQGNEQFF
TRBV5-4	TRBJ2-7	TRBD2	once	TGTGCCAGCAGCTCGGGACTAGCGGGGGCGGGCTACGAGCAGTACTTC	CASSSGLAGAGYEQYF
TRBV4-1	TRBJ1-4	TRBD1	.	TGCGCCAGCAAAGACAGGGGTAATGAAAAACTGTTTTTT	CASKDRGNEKLFF
TRBV2	TRBJ2-5	TRBD2	.	TGTGCCAGCAGTGGGGGGCTAGCGGGGGAGGCCCAGTACTTC	CASSGGLAGEAQYF